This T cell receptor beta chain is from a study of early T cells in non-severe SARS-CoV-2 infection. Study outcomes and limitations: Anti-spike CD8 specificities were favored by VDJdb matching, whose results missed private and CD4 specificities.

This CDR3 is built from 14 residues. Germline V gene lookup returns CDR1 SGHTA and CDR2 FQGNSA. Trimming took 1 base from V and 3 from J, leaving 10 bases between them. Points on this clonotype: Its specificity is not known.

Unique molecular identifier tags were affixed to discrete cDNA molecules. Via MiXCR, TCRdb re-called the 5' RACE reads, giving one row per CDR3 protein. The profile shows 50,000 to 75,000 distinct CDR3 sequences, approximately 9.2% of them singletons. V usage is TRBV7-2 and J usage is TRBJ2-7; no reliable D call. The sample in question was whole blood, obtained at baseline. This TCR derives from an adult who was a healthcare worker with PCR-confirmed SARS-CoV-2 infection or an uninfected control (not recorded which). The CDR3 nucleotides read TGTGCCAGCAGCTTAGATGTCGGTGGCTACGAGCAGTACTTC. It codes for CASSLDVGGYEQYF.